This TCR beta chain was retrieved from a study of T cell repertoires in cytomegalovirus infection. The wider study: CMV infection plus the matching HLA type was flagged by public TCR beta signatures. Findings of the study overall: Identification of carriers of CMV plus the relevant HLA was performed using cumulative public TCR beta family frequency.

TCRdb independently ran MiXCR on the reads; one entry per CDR3 protein. Found here are around 740,000 distinct CDR3 sequences, roughly 35% of them singletons; the top ten hold around 3%. Points on this clonotype: Its antigen remains unknown.

The sample was PBMCs. This sequence originates from a human donor in good health (CMV status not recorded). Some clones in this sample may be carry-over from other donors' samples.

CDR3 sequence reads: CSARAFSGAGNTIYF. DNA of the CDR3: TGCAGTGCTAGAGCATTTTCAGGGGCTGGAAACACCATATATTTT. This chain uses TRBV20-1 with TRBJ1-3; D possibly corresponds to TRBD1 (6 bases). Trimming cost V 1 base and J 2 bases, with 12 bases left between them. The CDR3 has 15 amino acids. The germline V gene has CDR1 DFQATT and CDR2 SNEGSKA (reference sequence).